The T cell receptor beta chain described here comes from a study of blood T cell repertoires in COVID-19. Study background: The United States, Italy and Spain provided the acute and convalescent COVID-19 samples.

The method was immunoSEQ multiplex PCR; TCRdb's version includes in-frame clones alone and lacks a portion of them. The sample lists fewer than 250,000 clones, about 86% occurring once. The ends were cut back, 2 bases at V and 8 bases at J, with 12 bases in the middle. CDR3 length equals 13 residues. CDR1 and CDR2 from the germline V gene are LNHDA and SQIVND (reference sequence). This clone showed up just once. This clonotype originated in a woman in her forties or fifties with acute or convalescent COVID-19. Sequencing input: peripheral blood. The J gene is TRBJ2-5, the V gene TRBV19; D may be TRBD1 (5 bases). The CDR3 loop reads CASSIQGIDTQYF. CDR3 DNA: TGTGCCAGTAGTATACAGGGAATCGACACCCAGTACTTC.